Detailed here is one T cell receptor (beta chain). V lost 10 bases and J 0 bases, leaving 19 bases between the germline ends. CDR3 length: 16 residues. The data originate from a study of metastatic and nonmetastatic thyroid tumors. Nobody among the patients had been given any treatment before thyroid surgery. MiXCR was used by TCRdb to re-call the PCR reads. Among approximately 50,000 clones listed, about 4.2% were seen once. The specimen was blood. The TCR comes from a female donor with papillary thyroid cancer or a benign thyroid nodule (not recorded which). Some clones in this sample may be carry-over from other donors' samples. The chain carries TRBV12-3 or TRBV12-4 and TRBJ1-3; a possible D gene is TRBD1 (5 bases). The CDR3 coding sequence is TGTGCCACCGCCGAACTCGGGACTGCCTCTGGAAACACCATATATTTT. Translation gives CATAELGTASGNTIYF.